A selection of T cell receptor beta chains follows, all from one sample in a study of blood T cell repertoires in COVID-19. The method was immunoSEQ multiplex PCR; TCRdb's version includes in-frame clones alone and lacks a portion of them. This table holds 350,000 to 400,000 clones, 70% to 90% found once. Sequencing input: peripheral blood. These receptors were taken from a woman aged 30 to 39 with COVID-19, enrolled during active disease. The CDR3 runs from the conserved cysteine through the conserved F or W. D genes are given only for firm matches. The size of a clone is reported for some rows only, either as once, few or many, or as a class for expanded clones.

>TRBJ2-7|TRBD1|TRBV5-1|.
TGCGCCAGCAGCTTGGGGGGACAGGGGGTATACGAGCAGTACTTC
CASSLGGQGVYEQYF
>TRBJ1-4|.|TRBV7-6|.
TGTGCCAGCAGCGGGGGCCTTCGACTGTTTTTT
CASSGGLRLFF
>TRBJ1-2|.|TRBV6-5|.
TGTGCCAGCAGTTACTCGAACTGGGGACAACGTGGCTACACCTTC
CASSYSNWGQRGYTF
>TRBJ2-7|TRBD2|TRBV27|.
TGTGCCAGCAGTCGGGGGGCGGGGGGACCCTACGAGCAGTACTTC
CASSRGAGGPYEQYF
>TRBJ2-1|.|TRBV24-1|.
TGTGCCACCAGTGATTTCGGGCGGGATGACGACAATGAGCAGTTCTTC
CATSDFGRDDDNEQFF
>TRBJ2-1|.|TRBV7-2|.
TGTGCCAGCAGCTTTAGGGGCGGGGTGGGGGAGCAGTTCTTC
CASSFRGGVGEQFF
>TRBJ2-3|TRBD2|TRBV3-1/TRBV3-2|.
TGTGCCAGCAGCCCGGGGGAGCGGGAGGACCCTAGCACAGATACGCAGTATTTT
CASSPGEREDPSTDTQYF
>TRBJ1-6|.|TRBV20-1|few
TGCAGTGCTAGTGTGAGTGCGGCGGGGGGTAATTCACCCCTCCACTTT
CSASVSAAGGNSPLHF
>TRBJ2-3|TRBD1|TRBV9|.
TGTGCCAGCAGCATACCTCAGGGGGCTGCTGAAGATACGCAGTATTTT
CASSIPQGAAEDTQYF
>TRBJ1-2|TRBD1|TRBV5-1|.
TGCGCCAGCAGCTACCGGGACAGGGGCCATGGCTACACCTTC
CASSYRDRGHGYTF